This entry is about one T cell receptor beta chain. Specified treatment: preoperative locoregional IRX-2 cytokine immunotherapy. Patients received preoperative, locoregional IRX-2 cytokine immunotherapy in a phase Ib study. Sequenced by immunoSEQ multiplex PCR; TCRdb stores in-frame clones only, minus some. Of about 24,000 clones listed, approximately 90% are singletons. These data originate in a study of preoperative IRX-2 immunotherapy in early breast cancer. The source was tumor tissue, collected after IRX-2 immunotherapy. The receptor was isolated from a human donor with breast cancer.

The CDR3 sequence: CASSLGQNSNYGYTF. In DNA, the CDR3 is TGCGCCAGCAGCTTGGGACAGAATTCTAACTATGGCTACACCTTC. The rearrangement joins TRBV5-1 to TRBJ1-2, with D possibly TRBD1 on 5 matching bases. This CDR3 is built from 15 residues. V gave up 0 bases and J gave up 0 bases, with 9 bases separating them. CDR1 and CDR2 from the germline V gene are SGHRS and YFSETQ.